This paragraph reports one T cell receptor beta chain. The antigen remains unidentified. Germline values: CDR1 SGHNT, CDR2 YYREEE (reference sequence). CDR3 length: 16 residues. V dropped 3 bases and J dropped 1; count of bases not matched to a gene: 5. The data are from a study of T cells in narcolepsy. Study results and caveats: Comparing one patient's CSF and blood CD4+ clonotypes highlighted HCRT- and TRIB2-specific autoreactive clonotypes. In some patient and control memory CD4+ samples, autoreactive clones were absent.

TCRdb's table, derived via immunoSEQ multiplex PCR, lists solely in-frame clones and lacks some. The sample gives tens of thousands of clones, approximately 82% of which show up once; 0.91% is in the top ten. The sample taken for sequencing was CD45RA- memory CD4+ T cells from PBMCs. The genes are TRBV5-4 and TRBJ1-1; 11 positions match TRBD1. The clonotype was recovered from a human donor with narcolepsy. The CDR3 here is CASSSWDRGANTEAFF. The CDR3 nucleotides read TGTGCCAGCAGCTCGTGGGACAGGGGGGCGAACACTGAAGCTTTCTTT.